This T cell receptor (beta chain) was sequenced during a study of T cells in Graves' hyperthyroidism and ophthalmopathy. This clonotype was seen ten or more times. The CDR3 regions of TCR beta were amplified from RNA transcripts. The HTBI primer set served for first-round RT-PCR of the TCR CDR3. TCRdb processed the multiplex PCR reads anew with MiXCR; each CDR3 protein has one entry. The data show 250,000 to 300,000 distinct CDR3 sequences, with roughly an eighth seen just once and roughly 7.9% held by the top ten. Germline loops: CDR1 SQVTM, CDR2 ANQGSEA. The CDR3 covers 13 residues. Trimming cost V 2 bases and J 5 bases, with 12 bases left between them.

Sequencing was done on a sample of blood. The receptor comes from a woman aged 40 to 55 with Graves' hyperthyroidism. This sequence joins TRBV29-1 and TRBJ1-1, with D perhaps TRBD1 (5 bases). CDR3 region: CSVERGGGTEAFF. The CDR3 DNA reads as TGCAGCGTTGAACGCGGGGGAGGAACTGAAGCTTTCTTT.